This is a list of T cell receptor beta chains from one sample in a study of T cell changes during pregnancy in multiple sclerosis. TCRdb's copy holds only in-frame clones and misses some; the assay was immunoSEQ multiplex PCR. The sample consists of about 39,000 clones, 90% to 95% of them appearing once. The specimen comprised CD4+ T cells from peripheral blood mononuclear cells, sampled after pregnancy. These receptors were taken from a female donor with multiple sclerosis, enrolled in a pregnancy study. Each CDR3 is given with its conserved first and last residue. A D gene is named only where the DNA matches it firmly. Size is stated for part of the rows, as once, few or many counts, or as a class when the clone is expanded.

clone_size,v_call,d_call,j_call,cdr3_nt,cdr3_aa
-,TRBV5-1,-,TRBJ1-1,TGCGCCAGCAGGGGGGGGCCGGAAGCTTTCTTT,CASRGGPEAFF
-,TRBV6-1,-,TRBJ2-7,TGTGCCAGCAGTCCCCAGTGGTACGAGCAGTACTTC,CASSPQWYEQYF
-,TRBV7-9,-,TRBJ1-1,TGTGCCAGCAGCCTACAGGGCTCCCAGGTGAACACTGAAGCTTTCTTT,CASSLQGSQVNTEAFF
-,TRBV9,TRBD2,TRBJ2-2,TGTGCCTCTAGCGGGCGGGGAGCCAACACCGGGGAGCTGTTTTTT,CASSGRGANTGELFF
-,TRBV11-2,-,TRBJ2-2,TGTGCCAGCAGCTCGGCCAAGCGACGTTTGTACGGGGAGCTGTTTTTT,CASSSAKRRLYGELFF
-,TRBV7-8,TRBD1,TRBJ1-1,TGTGCCAGCAGCCCCCGAAGGGGGACAGGGGTACCCTTGAACACTGAAGCTTTCTTT,CASSPRRGTGVPLNTEAFF
-,TRBV7-3,TRBD1,TRBJ1-4,TGTGCCAGCAGCCGGACCGGGACAGAGGGGGAAAAACTGTTTTTT,CASSRTGTEGEKLFF
-,TRBV6-5,-,TRBJ2-3,TGTGCCAGCACCAAAACTAGCACAGATACGCAGTATTTT,CASTKTSTDTQYF
-,TRBV10-3,-,TRBJ2-7,TGTGCCTCCCTAGGGGCCACCTCCTACGAGCAGTACTTC,CASLGATSYEQYF
once,TRBV4-1,TRBD1,TRBJ2-7,TGCGCCAGCAGCCAAGACCCCGGGACAGGGGGGTACGAGCAGTACTTC,CASSQDPGTGGYEQYF
-,TRBV11-1,TRBD2,TRBJ2-7,TGTGCCAGCAGGGCCGGGACTAGCGGACTCTACGAGCAGTACTTC,CASRAGTSGLYEQYF
-,TRBV18,TRBD1,TRBJ2-3,TGTGCCAGCTCACCTCAGGGGGCGAGCACAGATACGCAGTATTTT,CASSPQGASTDTQYF
-,TRBV5-4,-,TRBJ2-1,TGTGCCAGCAGCGACCGGACTGTAGCGAACAATGAGCAGTTCTTC,CASSDRTVANNEQFF
-,TRBV7-3,-,TRBJ2-3,TGTGCCAGCAGTCGTGGCGGGGGCCCTGATAGCACAGATACGCAGTATTTT,CASSRGGGPDSTDTQYF
-,TRBV7-9,-,TRBJ2-1,TGTGCCAGCAGCCCACTCCCCGGACTCTACAATGAGCAGTTCTTC,CASSPLPGLYNEQFF
once,TRBV6-1,TRBD1,TRBJ2-3,TGTGCCAGCAGATCGGGACAGGGAAATACGCAGTATTTT,CASRSGQGNTQYF
-,TRBV5-6,TRBD2,TRBJ2-3,TGTGCCAGCAGCTTGGCTCTAGCGGGCACAGATACGCAGTATTTT,CASSLALAGTDTQYF
once,TRBV5-5,-,TRBJ1-6,TGTGCCAGCAGCTTGGTGGGGCAGGGAGGTTCACCCCTCCACTTT,CASSLVGQGGSPLHF
-,TRBV14,-,TRBJ2-7,TGTGCCAGCAGCCCCGGGGGAATAGAACGGACTTTTTCCTACGAGCAGTACTTC,CASSPGGIERTFSYEQYF
-,TRBV4-1,-,TRBJ1-2,TGCGCCAGCCACCCCATCGGGAGCTATGGCTACACCTTC,CASHPIGSYGYTF